This T cell receptor (beta chain) was identified in a study of blood T cell repertoires in COVID-19. Whole-study context: Sample material is recorded as cDNA or gDNA derived from T cells, B-cell-depleted T cells, or PBMCs.

During active infection, Seattle patients enrolled and were then monitored through disease. Produced via immunoSEQ multiplex PCR; TCRdb's table is partial and in-frame only. There are around 60,000 clones in the sample; around 70% occur only once, and 4% to 5.5% lies in the top ten. V lost 0 bases and J 7 bases, leaving 12 bases between the germline ends. The CDR3 loop spans 14 amino acids. Looked up from germline, CDR1 is SGHTA and CDR2 is FQGNSA. Sequenced input: peripheral blood. This clonotype originated in a woman in her seventies with COVID-19, enrolled during active disease. The V gene is TRBV7-2, the J gene TRBJ2-5, with a tentative D call TRBD2 (6 bases). In nucleotides, the CDR3 is TGTGCCAGCAGCTTAGCGAAGACTAGTGGGACCCAGTACTTC. Encoded protein: CASSLAKTSGTQYF.